This TCR beta chain was sequenced during a study of patients and donors after allogeneic stem cell transplantation. TCRdb re-analysed the RT-PCR reads in MiXCR, keeping a single row per CDR3 protein. The sample has about 74,000 distinct CDR3 sequences, around 27% seen once; the top ten hold about a quarter. CDR1 MNHNS and CDR2 SASEGT come from the germline V gene. The CDR3 is made up of 16 amino acids. Trimming cost V 5 bases and J 8 bases, with 19 bases left between them. The sequenced material came from blood, either unsorted or a sorted T cell fraction (not recorded which). The source of this sequence is a human donor who was either an allogeneic HSCT recipient or a stem cell or donor lymphocyte infusion donor (not recorded which). It is not recorded whose cells these are; they may come from a transplant donor. The rearrangement links TRBV6-1 to TRBJ1-6; D ambiguous. The CDR3 region has the DNA TGTGCCAGCAGTAACGGACCAACCCCCCTATATTCACCCCTCCACTTT. The encoded protein is CASSNGPTPLYSPLHF.